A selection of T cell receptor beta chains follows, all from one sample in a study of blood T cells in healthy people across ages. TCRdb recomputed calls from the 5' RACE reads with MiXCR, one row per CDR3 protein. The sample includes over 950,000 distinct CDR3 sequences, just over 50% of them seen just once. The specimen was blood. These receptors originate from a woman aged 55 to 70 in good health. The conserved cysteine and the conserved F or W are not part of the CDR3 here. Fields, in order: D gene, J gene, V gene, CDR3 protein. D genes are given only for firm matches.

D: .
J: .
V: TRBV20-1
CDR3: SARAGIPIETQY

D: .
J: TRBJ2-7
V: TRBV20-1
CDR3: SAPDPNGARVQY

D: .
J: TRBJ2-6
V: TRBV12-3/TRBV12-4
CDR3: ASLQNSGANVLT

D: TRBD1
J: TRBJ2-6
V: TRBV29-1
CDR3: SVVRQGAAGANVLT

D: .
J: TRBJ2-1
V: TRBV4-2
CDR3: ASSRSGPSYNEQF

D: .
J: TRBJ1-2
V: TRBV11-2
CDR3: ASSLVVGQNYGYT

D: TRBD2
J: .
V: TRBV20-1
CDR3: SASTSGRLGIQY

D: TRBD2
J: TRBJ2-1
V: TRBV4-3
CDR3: ASSRVAGVWNEQF

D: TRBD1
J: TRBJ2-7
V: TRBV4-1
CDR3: ASSHPGGSEQY

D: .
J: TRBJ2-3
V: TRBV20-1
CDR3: SAPGSGTDTQY

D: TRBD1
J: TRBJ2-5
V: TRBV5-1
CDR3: ASSLAQGMETQY

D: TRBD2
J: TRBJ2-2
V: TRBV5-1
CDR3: ASSPLAGASNTGELF

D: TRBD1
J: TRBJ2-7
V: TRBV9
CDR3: ASSAGRGQGTYEQY

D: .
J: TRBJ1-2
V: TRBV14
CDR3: ASSLDSLYGYI

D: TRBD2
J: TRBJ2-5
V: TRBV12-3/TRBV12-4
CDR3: ASSGRETQY

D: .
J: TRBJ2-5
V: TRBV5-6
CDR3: ASSELRWKVIQETQY

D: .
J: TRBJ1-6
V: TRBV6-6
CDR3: ASSYSYSDSPLH

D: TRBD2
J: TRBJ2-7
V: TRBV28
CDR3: ASSPSGGLYEQY

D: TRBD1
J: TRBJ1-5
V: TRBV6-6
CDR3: ASAQGAGGPQH

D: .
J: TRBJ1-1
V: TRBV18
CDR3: ASSGDPNTEAF

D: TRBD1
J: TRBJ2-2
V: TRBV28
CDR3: ASSGGQTTGELF

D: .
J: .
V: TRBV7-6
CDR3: ASSSWGEQY

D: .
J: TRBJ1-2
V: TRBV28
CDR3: ASSYRARGYT

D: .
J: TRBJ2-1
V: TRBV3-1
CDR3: ASSPWKGGGWKDNEQF

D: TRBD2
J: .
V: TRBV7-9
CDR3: ASTPGGALEQY

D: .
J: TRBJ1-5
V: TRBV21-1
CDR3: ATSAYRDEQPQH

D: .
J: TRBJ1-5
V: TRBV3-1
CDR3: ASSVAGGNQPQH

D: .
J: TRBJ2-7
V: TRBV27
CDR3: ASSLFRGPYEQY

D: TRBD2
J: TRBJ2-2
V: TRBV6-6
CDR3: ASIKTSTNTGELF

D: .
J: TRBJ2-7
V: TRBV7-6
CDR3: ASSPQALLSSYEQY

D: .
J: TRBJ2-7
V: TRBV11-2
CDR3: ASSLASQQY

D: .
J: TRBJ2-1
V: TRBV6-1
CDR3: ASSEAGGHEQF

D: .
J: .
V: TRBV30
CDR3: AWSIMQTQY

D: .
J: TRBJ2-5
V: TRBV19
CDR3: ASRPGPQETQY

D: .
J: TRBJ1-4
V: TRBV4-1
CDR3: ASFQGREGGSGGKLF

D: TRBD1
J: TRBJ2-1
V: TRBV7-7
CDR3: ASSLAGQGSNEQF

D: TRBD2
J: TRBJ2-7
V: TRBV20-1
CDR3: SAISGGSYEQY

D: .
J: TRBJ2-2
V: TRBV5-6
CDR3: ASSLVQRGTGELF

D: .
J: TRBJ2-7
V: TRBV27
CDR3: ASSIAEILTYEQY

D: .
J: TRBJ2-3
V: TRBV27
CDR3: ASRLSGPSGPDTQY

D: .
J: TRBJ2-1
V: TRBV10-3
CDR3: AIRGKEAEFTNEQF

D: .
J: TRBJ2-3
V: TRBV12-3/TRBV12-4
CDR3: ASSFSDLVGADTQY

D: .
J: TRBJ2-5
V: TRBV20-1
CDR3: SARGRRTTQETQY

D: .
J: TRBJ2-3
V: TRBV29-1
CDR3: SVERYYTDTQY

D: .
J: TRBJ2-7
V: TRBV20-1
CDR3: SAIESDKELLEQY

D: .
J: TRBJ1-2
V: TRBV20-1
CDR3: SARHSAGLYT

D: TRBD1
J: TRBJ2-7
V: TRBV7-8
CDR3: ASSLAGQGWQY

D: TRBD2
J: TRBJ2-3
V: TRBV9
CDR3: ASSALPGAGTDTQY